This is a list of T cell receptor beta chains from one sample in a study of blood T cell repertoires in COVID-19. Libraries were prepared by immunoSEQ multiplex PCR; TCRdb keeps only in-frame clonotypes and omits some of them. The sample carries about 140,000 clones, around 89% recorded once. Specimen: peripheral blood. Every receptor here comes from a woman aged 80 or over with acute or convalescent COVID-19. CDR3s leave out the opening cysteine and the closing phenylalanine or tryptophan.

J gene: TRBJ1-1
V gene: TRBV4-3
CDR3 protein: ASSQDFRQGGTEAF

J gene: TRBJ2-1
V gene: TRBV5-8
CDR3 protein: ASSLGLFYNEQF

J gene: TRBJ1-1
V gene: TRBV2
CDR3 protein: ASSVVDTEAF

J gene: TRBJ1-1
V gene: TRBV12-3/TRBV12-4
CDR3 protein: ASRPTRNTEAF

J gene: TRBJ2-1
V gene: TRBV4-2
CDR3 protein: ASSQYNSGGTYNEQF

J gene: TRBJ2-5
V gene: TRBV5-4
CDR3 protein: ASSLDEGAIGTQY

J gene: TRBJ1-5
V gene: TRBV15
CDR3 protein: ATSRGSRGYQPQH

J gene: TRBJ1-4
V gene: TRBV7-2
CDR3 protein: ASSLMKESEKLF

J gene: TRBJ2-1
V gene: TRBV19
CDR3 protein: ASSIPSTSRHEQF

J gene: TRBJ1-2
V gene: TRBV4-1
CDR3 protein: ASSQGDRGGYT

J gene: TRBJ2-7
V gene: TRBV3-1/TRBV3-2
CDR3 protein: ASSLSGTGHYEQY

J gene: TRBJ1-2
V gene: TRBV3-1/TRBV3-2
CDR3 protein: ASSQLGDSINYGYT

J gene: TRBJ2-3
V gene: TRBV18
CDR3 protein: ASSPTSGATDTQY

J gene: TRBJ2-3
V gene: TRBV29-1
CDR3 protein: SVEPTGDGDTQY

J gene: TRBJ1-3
V gene: TRBV9
CDR3 protein: ASRGGQGSGNTIY

J gene: TRBJ1-4
V gene: TRBV7-8
CDR3 protein: ASSLQGAGTNEKLF

J gene: TRBJ1-4
V gene: TRBV27
CDR3 protein: ASSLTPGANEKLF

J gene: TRBJ2-5
V gene: TRBV28
CDR3 protein: ASSSRGGQETQY

J gene: TRBJ2-3
V gene: TRBV4-2
CDR3 protein: ASSQDPGGGTDTQY

J gene: TRBJ1-1
V gene: TRBV5-6
CDR3 protein: ASSHATGASNTEAF

J gene: TRBJ1-2
V gene: TRBV3-1/TRBV3-2
CDR3 protein: ASSLPGINYGYT

J gene: TRBJ1-2
V gene: TRBV29-1
CDR3 protein: SVDFTGGLA

J gene: TRBJ2-1
V gene: TRBV11-3
CDR3 protein: ASQSGPGSYNEQF

J gene: TRBJ2-3
V gene: TRBV29-1
CDR3 protein: SVEISGDTQY

J gene: TRBJ1-2
V gene: TRBV19
CDR3 protein: ASSNRQGFYGYT

J gene: TRBJ1-1
V gene: TRBV28
CDR3 protein: ASGTPTDLNTEAF

J gene: TRBJ1-1
V gene: TRBV7-3
CDR3 protein: ASSTQGQGNTEAF

J gene: TRBJ1-6
V gene: TRBV5-6
CDR3 protein: ASSGDRAPTYSPLH

J gene: TRBJ2-2
V gene: TRBV5-4
CDR3 protein: ASSSRAGGLYTGELF

J gene: TRBJ1-1
V gene: TRBV3-1/TRBV3-2
CDR3 protein: ASSHRVNTEAF

J gene: TRBJ1-4
V gene: TRBV5-8
CDR3 protein: ASSPRTGVGEKLF

J gene: TRBJ2-1
V gene: TRBV6-2/TRBV6-3
CDR3 protein: ASSYGSSGGHNEQF

J gene: TRBJ1-5
V gene: TRBV6-5
CDR3 protein: ASSSRDRGHQPQH

J gene: TRBJ1-2
V gene: TRBV7-9
CDR3 protein: ASSLSRQGNYGYT

J gene: TRBJ2-7
V gene: TRBV5-5
CDR3 protein: ASSPAGTAPYEQY

J gene: TRBJ2-7
V gene: TRBV30
CDR3 protein: AWSPGQGITYEQY

J gene: TRBJ2-1
V gene: TRBV24-1
CDR3 protein: ATSDTGTGLYNEQF

J gene: TRBJ1-1
V gene: TRBV7-9
CDR3 protein: ASSLQENTEAF

J gene: TRBJ1-2
V gene: TRBV4-2
CDR3 protein: ASSQDAQSHGYT

J gene: TRBJ2-5
V gene: TRBV27
CDR3 protein: ASSFTGYQETQY

J gene: TRBJ1-1
V gene: TRBV5-1
CDR3 protein: ASSPNTGFGTEAF

J gene: TRBJ2-7
V gene: TRBV5-1
CDR3 protein: ASSLTSGGSYEQY

J gene: TRBJ2-1
V gene: TRBV2
CDR3 protein: ASRVDGAGFYNEQF

J gene: TRBJ2-7
V gene: TRBV5-1
CDR3 protein: ASSPGTSGGTYEQY

J gene: TRBJ2-6
V gene: TRBV7-9
CDR3 protein: ASLPGANVLT

J gene: TRBJ2-3
V gene: TRBV5-1
CDR3 protein: ASSDRPSTDTQY

J gene: TRBJ1-6
V gene: TRBV7-9
CDR3 protein: ASSSSKEGNSPLH

J gene: TRBJ1-5
V gene: TRBV2
CDR3 protein: ASSREGDDQPQH

J gene: TRBJ1-1
V gene: TRBV25-1
CDR3 protein: ASRARLEAF

J gene: TRBJ1-4
V gene: TRBV6-1
CDR3 protein: ASSEHMGTDEKLF

J gene: TRBJ1-4
V gene: TRBV7-9
CDR3 protein: ASSQRQGHEKLF

J gene: TRBJ2-2
V gene: TRBV19
CDR3 protein: ASSIYSGTGELF

J gene: TRBJ1-2
V gene: TRBV5-1
CDR3 protein: ASSLEPGQGAHGYT

J gene: TRBJ1-5
V gene: TRBV6-5
CDR3 protein: ASSWAVDQPQH

J gene: TRBJ1-1
V gene: TRBV7-3
CDR3 protein: ASSLNGDRNTEAF

J gene: TRBJ1-6
V gene: TRBV27
CDR3 protein: ASSLSDRNNSPLH

J gene: TRBJ2-3
V gene: TRBV10-3
CDR3 protein: AISESLAGDFH

J gene: TRBJ1-5
V gene: TRBV9
CDR3 protein: ASSPKLRDRYSNQPQH

J gene: TRBJ2-7
V gene: TRBV5-1
CDR3 protein: ASNRGGHYDEQY